A single sample gave rise to the 9 T cell receptor beta chains below, sequenced in a study of OX40 agonist ivuxolimab in advanced cancers. Profiled with immunoSEQ multiplex PCR; TCRdb holds only in-frame clones, not every one. The sample holds 60,000 to 65,000 clones, 70% to 90% seen once. The sequences come from CD4+ or CD8+ T cells sorted from blood, collected in a trial of the OX40 agonist ivuxolimab. The receptor set was obtained from an adult with an advanced solid tumor such as melanoma, head and neck, liver or kidney cancer.

This chain connects TRBV14 to TRBJ1-1; 8 bases are shared with TRBD1. Germline V gene data show CDR1 as SGHDN and CDR2 as FVKESK. The V and J ends lost 1 base and 10 bases, in that order; junction bases with no gene match: 5. The CDR3 loop spans 13 amino acids. CDR3 in amino acids: CASSQGYRGSAFF. The CDR3 DNA reads TGTGCCAGCAGCCAAGGTTACAGGGGGTCAGCTTTCTTT. Filled out from reference TRBV14 and TRBJ1-1, the complete variable domain reads EAGVTQFPSHSVIEKGQTVTLRCDPISGHDNLYWYRRVMGKEIKFLLHFVKESKQDESGMPNNRFLAERTGGTYSTLKVQPAELEDSGVYFCASSQGYRGSAFFGQGTRLTVV.

This clone was seen a single time. The gene calls are TRBV5-1 and TRBJ2-7; TRBD2 matches 8 bases. The CDR3 runs to 15 residues. Germline CDR1 and CDR2: SGHRS and YFSETQ. Trimming removed 3 bases from V and 2 bases from J; junction bases left unmatched: 7. The CDR3 nucleotides read TGCGCCAGCAGCTCTGTAGCGGGACGGACCTACGAGCAGTACTTC. Translated, it gives CASSSVAGRTYEQYF.

This clone turned up a few times. The chain combines TRBV28 with TRBJ2-2, with D unresolved. This CDR3 spans 16 amino acids. V was clipped by 6 bases and J by 3 bases, with 17 bases between them. Germline-derived CDR1 and CDR2 are MDHEN and SYDVKM. CDR3 sequence: CASRHPTSRDTGELFF. The CDR3 coding sequence is TGTGCCAGCAGGCACCCAACGAGTAGGGACACCGGGGAGCTGTTTTTT. The full variable domain, with the rest looked up from reference TRBV28 and TRBJ2-2, is DVKVTQSSRYLVKRTGEKVFLECVQDMDHENMFWYRQDPGLGLRLIYFSYDVKMKEKGDIPEGYSVSREKKERFSLILESASTNQTSMYLCASRHPTSRDTGELFFGEGSRLTVL.

The V and J genes are TRBV28 and TRBJ2-3; 14 nucleotides agree with TRBD2. The V and J ends lost 6 bases and 6 bases, in that order; junction bases with no gene match: 20. Germline loops: CDR1 MDHEN, CDR2 SYDVKM. CDR3 size: 20 residues. The CDR3 loop is CASSPDRRRLAGGLWDTQYF. The DNA of the CDR3 is TGTGCCAGCAGCCCAGACAGGCGAAGACTAGCGGGAGGGCTTTGGGATACGCAGTATTTT.

The rearrangement uses TRBV5-1 and TRBJ1-2, with TRBD1 as a possible D gene (5 bases). The ends were cut back, 4 bases at V and 0 bases at J, with 19 bases in the middle. CDR1 is SGHRS and CDR2 is YFSETQ in the germline V gene. The CDR3 loop spans 17 amino acids. CDR3 loop: CASSGHPGDGTNYGYTF. In nucleotides, the CDR3 is TGCGCCAGCAGCGGACACCCCGGGGATGGAACTAACTATGGCTACACCTTC.

V usage is TRBV27 and J usage is TRBJ2-5; D may be TRBD2 (5 bases). V was pared by 7 bases and J by 2 bases, with 11 bases between. The CDR3 is 13 residues long. The germline V gene encodes CDR1 MNHEY and CDR2 SMNVEV (reference sequence). DNA of the CDR3: TGTGCCAGCACGGAGGCCGGACAAGAGACCCAGTACTTC. Amino acid sequence: CASTEAGQETQYF.

This chain connects TRBV19 to TRBJ2-3; D is perhaps TRBD1 (5 bases). Trimming pared 11 bases from V and 5 bases from J, leaving 17 bases between. Germline loops: CDR1 LNHDA, CDR2 SQIVND (reference sequence). CDR3 length equals 13 residues. CDR3 DNA sequence: TGTGCCGGCCGACATAGGGGTGAAGATACGCAGTATTTT. Encoded protein: CAGRHRGEDTQYF.

This sequence joins TRBV15 and TRBJ2-7; D is unclear. CDR1 and CDR2 from the germline V gene are LNHNV and YYDKDF (reference sequence). The CDR3 covers 15 residues. The ends were cut back, 0 bases at V and 6 bases at J, with 15 bases in the middle. CDR3 region: CATSRDQASLSEQYF. Here the CDR3 DNA reads TGTGCCACCAGCAGAGATCAAGCTTCCCTCAGCGAGCAGTACTTC.

This clone showed up just once. The chain joins TRBV7-9 to TRBJ1-2; D unresolved. The CDR3 sequence is 15 residues long. Trimming removed 6 bases at V and 2 bases at J, with 16 bases between. CDR1 is SEHNR and CDR2 is FQNEAQ in the germline V gene (reference sequence). CDR3 loop: CASSSLIRTNYGYTF. The DNA of the CDR3 is TGTGCCAGCAGTTCACTAATCCGGACGAACTATGGCTACACCTTC.